This T cell receptor (beta chain) was obtained from a study of vaccination effects on CD4 cells after COVID-19. Concerning this clone itself: Its antigen is undetermined.

CDR3 length: 14 amino acids. Trimming stripped 4 bases from V and 0 bases from J, with 8 bases between. Per the germline V gene, CDR1 is SGHRS and CDR2 is YFSETQ. Study-wide points: Recruitment yielded few convalescent patients, and the study had no early post-infection timepoints.

The data were produced by immunoSEQ multiplex PCR, yet TCRdb's version contains in-frame clones alone and is incomplete. The sample contains more than 35,000 clones, around 74% of which appear only once. After expansion with viral peptide pools in the ViraFEST assay, antigen-specific CD4+ T cells were sequenced. Having been cultured for about 10 days, the cells underwent CD4+ T cell isolation. This person's SARS-CoV-2 infection, confirmed by PCR, occurred between March and December 2020. The gene calls are TRBV5-1 and TRBJ2-1, with a tentative D call TRBD1 (6 bases). The sequence came from a human donor who had a prior SARS-CoV-2 infection. The sequences come from CD4+ T cells from PBMCs cultured with a peptide pool, collected before COVID-19 vaccination. CDR3: CASSRDTSYNEQFF. The CDR3 DNA follows: TGCGCCAGCAGCCGGGACACCTCCTACAATGAGCAGTTCTTC. Full variable domain (missing parts from reference TRBV5-1 and TRBJ2-1): KAGVTQTPRYLIKTRGQQVTLSCSPISGHRSVSWYQQTPGQGLQFLFEYFSETQRNKGNFPGRFSGRQFSNSRSEMNVSTLELGDSALYLCASSRDTSYNEQFFGPGTRLTVL.